The 21 T cell receptor beta chains below come from one sample, sequenced in a study of human T cells and chemical hapten exposure. Via MiXCR, TCRdb re-called the RACE reads, giving one row per CDR3 protein. The data show fewer than 40,000 distinct CDR3 sequences, roughly 5% seen once. Regarding time point: healthy volunteer bleed at 6 weeks. The starting material, unfractionated whole blood, was used for total RNA extraction. Sequencing was done on a sample of whole blood. Receptors originate from a human donor in good health. Some clones in this sample may be carry-over from other donors' samples.

The chain couples TRBV5-1 to TRBJ1-2; a possible D gene is TRBD1 (6 bases). The V end was cut by 5 bases, the J end by 4 bases, with 18 bases between. Per the germline V gene, CDR1 is SGHRS and CDR2 is YFSETQ. The CDR3 spans 15 residues. As DNA, the CDR3 is TGCGCCAGCAGATCGGATACAGGGATCGGCTATGGCTACACCTTC. It specifies CASRSDTGIGYGYTF.

This clonotype has at least ten counts. The chain couples TRBV27 to TRBJ1-4, with D possibly matching TRBD1 (6 bases). The germline CDR1 and CDR2 sequences are MNHEY and SMNVEV (reference sequence). The V gene lost 0 bases and the J gene lost 8 bases, with 13 bases spanning the gap. The CDR3 runs to 15 residues. The CDR3 sequence: CASSLSPGAMEKLFF. The CDR3 nucleotides are TGTGCCAGCAGTTTATCACCGGGGGCGATGGAAAAACTGTTTTTT.

The CDR3 nucleotides read TGTGCCAGCAGTGAACCTCGGAGGAACACTGAAGCTTTCTTT. Residues: CASSEPRRNTEAFF. This chain uses TRBV6-1 with TRBJ1-1; no clear D gene. The CDR3 loop spans 14 amino acids. The V gene lost 2 bases and the J gene lost 1 base, with 8 bases spanning the gap. The germline V gene encodes CDR1 MNHNS and CDR2 SASEGT.

This clonotype occurred a few times. This chain uses TRBV3-1 with TRBJ2-6; the D gene is possibly TRBD1 (5 bases). Germline V lookup: CDR1 LGHDT, CDR2 YNNKEL (reference sequence). Between the trimmed V and J ends, which lost 4 bases and 1 base, there was a span of 11 bases. The CDR3 covers 16 residues. CDR3 region: CASSPTPGSGANVLTF. CDR3 coding DNA: TGTGCCAGCAGCCCTACCCCAGGGTCTGGGGCCAACGTCCTGACTTTC.

The CDR3 DNA reads as TGTGCCAGCAGCTCCGCGACAGGGGGCAATGGCTACACCTTC. It yields the protein CASSSATGGNGYTF. The chain employs TRBV7-9 and TRBJ1-2, with TRBD1 identical over 10 bases. The length of the CDR3 is 14 residues. The V gene end was trimmed by 4 bases and the J gene end by 6 bases; junction bases not matched to a gene: 5. CDR1 and CDR2 (germline): SEHNR, FQNEAQ (reference sequence).

This clonotype appeared a few times. Here the CDR3 reads CSVGQPSYEQYF. As DNA, the CDR3 is TGCAGCGTTGGACAGCCGTCCTACGAGCAGTACTTC. V and J are TRBV29-1 and TRBJ2-7; D might be TRBD1 (5 bases). This CDR3 spans 12 amino acids. CDR1 and CDR2 from the germline V gene are SQVTM and ANQGSEA. V was pared by 4 bases and J by 1 base, with 8 bases between.

The chain combines TRBV2 with TRBJ2-7; D perhaps matches TRBD2 (6 bases). Between the trimmed V and J ends, which lost 5 bases and 6 bases, there was a span of 8 bases. The germline V gene encodes CDR1 SNHLY and CDR2 FYNNEI. CDR3 size: 11 residues. The DNA for the CDR3 is TGTGCCAGCAGTCCGGGAGCCGAGCAGTACTTC. As protein: CASSPGAEQYF.

This clonotype was seen many times. The J gene is TRBJ1-1, the V gene TRBV20-1; D unclear. From germline, CDR1 is DFQATT and CDR2 SNEGSKA (reference sequence). This CDR3 comprises 15 residues. Trimming pared 0 bases from V and 1 base from J, leaving 12 bases between. The chain's CDR3 is CSARDRVKGNTEAFF. Here the CDR3 DNA reads TGCAGTGCTAGAGATCGTGTAAAAGGGAACACTGAAGCTTTCTTT.

This clonotype has ten or more counts. The chain recombines TRBV7-2 with TRBJ2-3, with 7 bases identical to TRBD1. Germline CDR1 is SGHTA and CDR2 is FQGNSA. This CDR3 is built from 16 residues. V was clipped by 4 bases and J by 3 bases; unmatched bases: 10. The CDR3 sequence: CASSSGGVGLTDTQYF. The CDR3 DNA is TGTGCCAGCAGCTCAGGGGGAGTGGGGTTGACAGATACGCAGTATTTT.

In this sample, this clonotype turned up many times. V gene TRBV11-2 combines with J gene TRBJ2-3; 12 bases map to TRBD2. Germline CDR1 is SGHAT and CDR2 is FQNNGV. After removal of 6 bases from V and 2 bases from J, the junction contained 24 bases not matched to a gene. The CDR3 consists of 22 residues. CDR3 sequence reads: CASRTIRPLAGGPLKNTDTQYF. CDR3 nucleotide sequence: TGTGCCAGCAGGACTATTAGGCCCCTAGCGGGGGGGCCGTTAAAGAACACAGATACGCAGTATTTT.

This clonotype came up many times. V is TRBV29-1 and J is TRBJ2-5; 9 positions match TRBD2. This CDR3 has 13 amino acids. J lost 5 bases, V lost 7 bases, and 8 bases had no gene match. CDR1 and CDR2 (germline): SQVTM, ANQGSEA. CDR3 sequence reads: CSARSGSRETQYF. The CDR3 nucleotides read TGCAGCGCCCGTAGCGGGAGTAGGGAGACCCAGTACTTC.

The table lists this clonotype with many counts. This rearrangement joins TRBV15 to TRBJ2-6; perhaps TRBD2 as D (6 bases). The germline V and J ends were trimmed by 3 bases and 0 bases, with 12 bases remaining between them. The CDR3 is 17 amino acids. Germline lookup yields CDR1 LNHNV and CDR2 YYDKDF (reference sequence). The DNA for the CDR3 is TGTGCCACCAGCAGCCGGGACTCTGTCTCTGGGGCCAACGTCCTGACTTTC. It is translated as CATSSRDSVSGANVLTF.

This chain joins TRBV28 and TRBJ2-7, with 9 bases that match TRBD2. The CDR3 extends over 14 amino acids. V was pared by 3 bases and J by 5 bases, with 5 bases of the junction left unmatched. The V gene's germline CDR1 is MDHEN and CDR2 SYDVKM. CDR3 bases: TGTGCCAGCAGTTTTGGAGCGGGAGGCCACGAGCAGTACTTC. Translating gives CASSFGAGGHEQYF.

V and J are TRBV12-3 or TRBV12-4 and TRBJ1-2; D call uncertain. The V end lost 10 bases, the J end lost 5 bases, and 14 bases lay between the germline ends. The CDR3 covers 12 residues. The CDR3 nucleotides read TGTGCCATCACAGCAGTTGGATATGGCTACACCTTC. Translated: CAITAVGYGYTF.

The chain is built from TRBV29-1 and TRBJ1-2, with a weak D call TRBD1 (5 bases). This CDR3 is built from 12 residues. V lost 3 bases and J 4 bases, leaving 9 bases between the germline ends. CDR1 is SQVTM, CDR2 ANQGSEA, per germline. The CDR3 sequence: CSVEGVTYGYTF. CDR3 in DNA: TGCAGCGTTGAGGGGGTTACCTATGGCTACACCTTC.

V and J are TRBV6-5 and TRBJ1-2, with 8 bases matching TRBD1. The CDR3 is made up of 17 amino acids. Trimming at V came to 1 base and at J to 5 bases, leaving 12 bases not matched to a gene. The germline gives CDR1 MNHEY, CDR2 SVGAGI. The DNA for the CDR3 is TGTGCCAGCAGTTACTGGGACAGGCTCTCACAAGCTTATGGCTACACCTTC. It codes for CASSYWDRLSQAYGYTF.

This clonotype has just a few counts. The chain has TRBV15 and TRBJ2-1, with 7 bases identical to TRBD1. V lost 0 bases, J lost 1 base, and 12 bases stayed unmatched. This CDR3 is built from 19 residues. The germline gives CDR1 LNHNV, CDR2 YYDKDF (reference sequence). The CDR3 sequence is CATSRDKGRGGPSYNEQFF. The CDR3 nucleotides are TGTGCCACCAGCAGAGATAAGGGGAGAGGGGGCCCGTCCTACAATGAGCAGTTCTTC.

This clonotype appeared many times. V gene TRBV7-9 combines with J gene TRBJ2-5; 7 bases line up with TRBD2. Germline assignment: CDR1 SEHNR and CDR2 FQNEAQ (reference sequence). V trimming: 8 bases; J trimming: 3 bases; junction bases outside the gene matches: 12. CDR3 length: 15 residues. The CDR3 DNA is TGTGCCAGCGAACCTCCTCCGGGACTAAAAGAGACCCAGTACTTC. Translation: CASEPPPGLKETQYF.

This clonotype was found many times. V is TRBV20-1 and J is TRBJ1-6; no reliable D call. Trimming removed 1 base from V and 0 bases from J, with 7 bases in between. CDR3 size: 15 residues. Germline CDR1 is DFQATT and CDR2 is SNEGSKA (reference sequence). The CDR3 DNA reads TGCAGTGCTAGAGGAGGGAGCTCCTATAATTCACCCCTCCACTTT. It translates to CSARGGSSYNSPLHF.

Ten or more counts support this clonotype. The rearrangement links TRBV7-2 to TRBJ2-1, with TRBD2 identical over 9 bases. V shed 4 bases and J 8 bases; nucleotides not matched to a gene: 9. Germline V gene lookup returns CDR1 SGHTA and CDR2 FQGNSA. The CDR3 is 15 amino acids. CDR3 coding DNA: TGTGCCAGCAGCTCGCTAGTGGGGACTAGCTATGAGCAGTTCTTC. Protein product: CASSSLVGTSYEQFF.

This clonotype was detected a few times. V and J are TRBV29-1 and TRBJ1-1; 7 bases map to TRBD1. The ends lost 7 bases at V and 2 bases at J; junction bases unmatched: 4. This CDR3 is built from 12 residues. Germline V gene sequence: CDR1 SQVTM, CDR2 ANQGSEA. In DNA, the CDR3 is TGCAGCGGGGGACAGCCTAACACTGAAGCTTTCTTT. Protein product: CSGGQPNTEAFF.